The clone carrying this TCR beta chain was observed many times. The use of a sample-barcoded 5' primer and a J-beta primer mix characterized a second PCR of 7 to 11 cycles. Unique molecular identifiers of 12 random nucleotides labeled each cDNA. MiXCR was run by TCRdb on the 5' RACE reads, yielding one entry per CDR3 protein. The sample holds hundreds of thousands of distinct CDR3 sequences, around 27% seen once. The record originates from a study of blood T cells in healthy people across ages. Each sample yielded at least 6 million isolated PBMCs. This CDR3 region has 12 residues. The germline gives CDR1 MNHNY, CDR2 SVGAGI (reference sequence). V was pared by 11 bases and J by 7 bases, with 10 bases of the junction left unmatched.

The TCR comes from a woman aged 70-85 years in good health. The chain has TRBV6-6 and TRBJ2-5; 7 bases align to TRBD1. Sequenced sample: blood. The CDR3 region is CAGSTGLGTQYF. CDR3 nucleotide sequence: TGTGCCGGATCGACAGGGCTTGGGACCCAGTACTTC.